These T cell receptor beta chains were read from a single sample in a study of shared clonotypes between healthy human individuals. Method: immunoSEQ multiplex PCR; TCRdb's copy keeps in-frame clones and lacks some. The repertoire includes nearly 2 million clones, just under 95% of them detected once, and under 1.5% sits in the top ten. The sequenced material came from naive CD8+ T cells sorted from blood. Source of these receptors: a man aged 18 to 29 in good health. Both conserved end residues are part of each CDR3. The D gene is left open where the match is weak. Not all rows give a size; the values are once, few, many and, for expanded clones, a class.

D: NA; V: TRBV11-2; size: NA; J: TRBJ2-7; DNA: TGTGCCAGCAGCTTAGTCAGCCGCTACGAGCAGTACTTC; CDR3: CASSLVSRYEQYF
D: NA; V: TRBV7-2; size: NA; J: TRBJ2-7; DNA: TGTGCCAGCGGTGCAGCGGTCTTTTCCTACGAGCAGTACTTC; CDR3: CASGAAVFSYEQYF
D: NA; V: TRBV14; size: NA; J: TRBJ2-1; DNA: TGTGCCAGCAGCCAAGGGATCGATGAGCAGTTCTTC; CDR3: CASSQGIDEQFF
D: NA; V: TRBV4-1; size: once; J: TRBJ2-3; DNA: TGCGCCAGCAGCCAAGAATGGGACGGGGCAGATACGCAGTATTTT; CDR3: CASSQEWDGADTQYF
D: NA; V: TRBV4-3; size: NA; J: TRBJ2-3; DNA: TGCGCCAGCAGCCAAGATTCTAGCGCTGGAGATACGCAGTATTTT; CDR3: CASSQDSSAGDTQYF
D: NA; V: TRBV5-1; size: once; J: TRBJ2-1; DNA: TGCGCCAGCAGCTTCGGGGGCGGCTACAATGAGCAGTTCTTC; CDR3: CASSFGGGYNEQFF
D: TRBD2; V: TRBV2; size: NA; J: TRBJ2-3; DNA: TGTGCCAGCAGTGAAGATGGCGGGAGTAAAACAGATACGCAGTATTTT; CDR3: CASSEDGGSKTDTQYF
D: NA; V: TRBV13; size: NA; J: TRBJ2-7; DNA: TGTGCCAGCAGCTCGGAGGTTCGCGAGCAGTACTTC; CDR3: CASSSEVREQYF
D: NA; V: TRBV27; size: NA; J: TRBJ2-5; DNA: TGTGCCAGCAGTTTGAGGGGCGGTGGGCCAGAGACCCAGTACTTC; CDR3: CASSLRGGGPETQYF
D: NA; V: TRBV13; size: NA; J: TRBJ1-3; DNA: TGTGCCAGCAGCTTCGACGGGAGCTCTGGAAACACCATATATTTT; CDR3: CASSFDGSSGNTIYF
D: NA; V: TRBV4-1; size: NA; J: TRBJ2-7; DNA: TGCGCCAGCAGCCACCGACAGGGAGGGTACGAGCAGTACTTC; CDR3: CASSHRQGGYEQYF
D: NA; V: TRBV6-5; size: NA; J: TRBJ1-2; DNA: TGTGCCACCCTCCGGGACCCAGCTAACTATGGCTACACCTTC; CDR3: CATLRDPANYGYTF
D: TRBD1; V: TRBV6-5; size: NA; J: TRBJ2-7; DNA: TGTGCCAGCGGACTGGGACAGAACTACGAGCAGTACTTC; CDR3: CASGLGQNYEQYF
D: NA; V: TRBV27; size: once; J: TRBJ2-3; DNA: TGTGCCAGCGGCCCCGACACAGATACGCAGTATTTT; CDR3: CASGPDTDTQYF
D: NA; V: TRBV27; size: NA; J: TRBJ2-3; DNA: TGTGCCAGCAGTTTCAGGGGCCCAGATACGCAGTATTTT; CDR3: CASSFRGPDTQYF
D: NA; V: TRBV6-6; size: once; J: TRBJ2-1; DNA: TGTGCCAGCAGTTACCTCGGGCAGGACTCCTACAATGAGCAGTTCTTC; CDR3: CASSYLGQDSYNEQFF
D: NA; V: TRBV7-9; size: NA; J: TRBJ2-7; DNA: TGTGCCAGCAGCTTAAGCGGCTCCGTGGGAGAGCAGTACTTC; CDR3: CASSLSGSVGEQYF
D: NA; V: TRBV27; size: NA; J: TRBJ2-1; DNA: TGTGCCAGCAGTCAATACAATGAGCAGTTCTTC; CDR3: CASSQYNEQFF
D: NA; V: TRBV7-9; size: NA; J: TRBJ1-4; DNA: TGTGCCAGCAGCTTATCCGATGCGGGAGGTGAAAAACTGTTTTTT; CDR3: CASSLSDAGGEKLFF
D: TRBD2; V: TRBV4-1; size: once; J: TRBJ2-7; DNA: TGCGCCAGCAGCCATTATGGGACGGGAGGGCCTTTCTACGAGCAGTACTTC; CDR3: CASSHYGTGGPFYEQYF
D: NA; V: TRBV6-8; size: NA; J: TRBJ2-7; DNA: TGTGCCTTTAGGGGCCGACCCTACGAGCAGTACTTC; CDR3: CAFRGRPYEQYF
D: TRBD1; V: TRBV4-1; size: NA; J: TRBJ1-6; DNA: TGCGCCAGCAGCCAAGCCAACAGGGGGTCGTATAATTCACCCCTCCACTTT; CDR3: CASSQANRGSYNSPLHF
D: NA; V: TRBV5-1; size: once; J: TRBJ1-1; DNA: TGCGCCAGCAGCTTGTCGGCGGGGAACACTGAAGCTTTCTTT; CDR3: CASSLSAGNTEAFF
D: NA; V: TRBV5-6; size: NA; J: TRBJ2-5; DNA: TGTGCCAGCAGCCACCACGCCAGGCTCCAAGAGACCCAGTACTTC; CDR3: CASSHHARLQETQYF
D: NA; V: TRBV5-5; size: NA; J: TRBJ1-1; DNA: TGTGCCAGCAGCTTGATACAGCCGAACACTGAAGCTTTCTTT; CDR3: CASSLIQPNTEAFF
D: NA; V: TRBV6-1; size: NA; J: TRBJ2-7; DNA: TGTGCCAGCAGTGAAGACACGGGCGGGCCCTACGAGCAGTACTTC; CDR3: CASSEDTGGPYEQYF
D: TRBD2; V: TRBV27; size: NA; J: TRBJ2-1; DNA: TGTGCCAGCACCGGGACTAGCGGGGAGCATGAGCAGTTCTTC; CDR3: CASTGTSGEHEQFF
D: TRBD2; V: TRBV5-1; size: NA; J: TRBJ2-3; DNA: TGCGCCAGCAGTCAACTAGCGGGAACAACCACAGATACGCAGTATTTT; CDR3: CASSQLAGTTTDTQYF
D: TRBD2; V: TRBV4-3; size: NA; J: TRBJ2-3; DNA: TGCGCCAGCAGCCAAGAGGAGCGGGAGGGCCCAGATACGCAGTATTTT; CDR3: CASSQEEREGPDTQYF
D: NA; V: TRBV28; size: NA; J: TRBJ2-5; DNA: TGTGCCAGCAGTGAGAGGGGCGAGGAGACCCAGTACTTC; CDR3: CASSERGEETQYF
D: NA; V: TRBV7-9; size: NA; J: TRBJ1-2; DNA: TGTGCCAGCAGCTTAGTAGGGGGCTATGGCTACACCTTC; CDR3: CASSLVGGYGYTF
D: TRBD2; V: TRBV5-4; size: NA; J: TRBJ2-7; DNA: TGTGCCAGCAGCTTGGAGGCGGGAGGGCCGAACGAGCAGTACTTC; CDR3: CASSLEAGGPNEQYF
D: TRBD1; V: TRBV7-9; size: NA; J: TRBJ2-5; DNA: TGTGCCAGCAGCCCGGGGACAGGGGCCCAATGGGGGACCCAGTACTTC; CDR3: CASSPGTGAQWGTQYF
D: NA; V: TRBV27; size: NA; J: TRBJ2-6; DNA: TGTGCCAGCAGTTTATTATTGTCCTCTGGGGCCAACGTCCTGACTTTC; CDR3: CASSLLLSSGANVLTF
D: NA; V: TRBV7-6; size: NA; J: TRBJ2-7; DNA: TGTGCCAGCAGCTTAGAGGAACTTCCATACGAGCAGTACTTC; CDR3: CASSLEELPYEQYF
D: TRBD1; V: TRBV28; size: NA; J: TRBJ1-4; DNA: TGTGCCAGCAGCCCGGACAGGGGGACCGCAACTAATGAAAAACTGTTTTTT; CDR3: CASSPDRGTATNEKLFF
D: TRBD2; V: TRBV5-1; size: NA; J: TRBJ2-5; DNA: TGCGCCAGCAGCTCCTTAGCGGGAGAAGCAGAGACCCAGTACTTC; CDR3: CASSSLAGEAETQYF
D: NA; V: TRBV7-2; size: once; J: TRBJ1-1; DNA: TGTGCCAGCAGCGAGGGTGGGTTAAGGACTGAAGCTTTCTTT; CDR3: CASSEGGLRTEAFF
D: TRBD2; V: TRBV4-2; size: once; J: TRBJ2-3; DNA: TGTGCCAGCAGCCAAGACCCTCAAGCGGGGGAAGCGGATACGCAGTATTTT; CDR3: CASSQDPQAGEADTQYF
D: NA; V: TRBV9; size: NA; J: TRBJ2-7; DNA: TGTGCCAGCAGCGGTTCCCCCCAGGACTACGAGCAGTACTTC; CDR3: CASSGSPQDYEQYF
D: NA; V: TRBV13; size: NA; J: TRBJ2-3; DNA: TGTGCCAGCAGCGGAGACAGCAAATCAGATACGCAGTATTTT; CDR3: CASSGDSKSDTQYF
D: NA; V: TRBV7-2; size: NA; J: TRBJ2-5; DNA: TGTGCCAGCAGCTTATTACAAGGGGGAGGGGAGACCCAGTACTTC; CDR3: CASSLLQGGGETQYF
D: NA; V: TRBV7-6; size: NA; J: TRBJ2-2; DNA: TGTGCCAGCAGCTTAGAGGCCTATGGGCGGGAGCTGTTTTTT; CDR3: CASSLEAYGRELFF
D: NA; V: TRBV29-1; size: NA; J: TRBJ2-5; DNA: TGCAGCGTTGAAGATCGCGGAGGTCTAGAGACCCAGTACTTC; CDR3: CSVEDRGGLETQYF
D: TRBD2; V: TRBV5-1; size: NA; J: TRBJ2-3; DNA: TGCGCCAGCGACCTAGCGGGAGGGGGAATAGATACGCAGTATTTT; CDR3: CASDLAGGGIDTQYF
D: NA; V: TRBV27; size: NA; J: TRBJ2-6; DNA: TGTGCCAGCAGTCTACTCGAGAGCTCTGGGGCCAACGTCCTGACTTTC; CDR3: CASSLLESSGANVLTF
D: NA; V: TRBV18; size: NA; J: TRBJ1-5; DNA: TGTGCCAGCTCACCAGGTCAGGGGAGGGATCAGCCCCAGCATTTT; CDR3: CASSPGQGRDQPQHF